This T cell receptor beta chain was obtained from a study of response to subunit inactivated influenza vaccine. V gave up 4 bases and J gave up 0 bases; unmatched junction bases: 9. Per the germline V gene, CDR1 is SNHLY and CDR2 is FYNNEI. The CDR3 runs to 17 residues. Study results and caveats: Authors suggested that a seasonal influenza vaccination recruits few new T cells each time.

At least ten counts were recorded for this clonotype. Its antigen is not identified. Via MiXCR, TCRdb re-called the RT-PCR reads, giving one row per CDR3 protein. The data hold around 650,000 distinct CDR3 sequences, with 15% to 17% observed a single time. The sequence was obtained from a man aged 50 or older who received an inactivated influenza vaccine. This sample comprised PBMCs from blood, obtained 12 days after vaccination. The V gene is TRBV2, the J gene TRBJ2-3, with TRBD2 matching 8 bases. CDR3 coding DNA: TGTGCCAGCAGTGGTTGGGTAGCGGGGCCCAGCACAGATACGCAGTATTTT. This translates into CASSGWVAGPSTDTQYF.